This T cell receptor beta chain was documented in a study of identical twins. Template switching (which added a universal primer site) was used, and cDNA carried unique molecular identifiers. TCRdb reprocessed the 5' RACE reads via MiXCR and lists one record per CDR3 protein. The table records more than 200,000 distinct CDR3 sequences, over 8% of them present only once. Study-level findings and limits: Twins shared out-of-frame alpha sequences with excess low generation probability. Abundant beta clonotypes from cord blood had fewer insertions, unlike memory repertoires, which showed none. Among beta out-of-frame sequences, excess sharing between twins appeared weaker.

Note on this clonotype: Its antigen is not known.

The CDR3 is 13 amino acids. Germline V gives CDR1 DFQATT, CDR2 SNEGSKA (reference sequence). J was trimmed by 8 bases and V by 4 bases; bases with no gene match: 6. V is TRBV20-1 and J is TRBJ2-1; 9 bases fit TRBD2. Sequencing was carried out using memory (CD45RO+) T cells sorted from blood. This TCR was recovered from a young woman in good health. As DNA, the CDR3 is TGCAGTGCTACTGAGCGGGGGGTGGATGAGCAGTTCTTC. It translates to CSATERGVDEQFF.